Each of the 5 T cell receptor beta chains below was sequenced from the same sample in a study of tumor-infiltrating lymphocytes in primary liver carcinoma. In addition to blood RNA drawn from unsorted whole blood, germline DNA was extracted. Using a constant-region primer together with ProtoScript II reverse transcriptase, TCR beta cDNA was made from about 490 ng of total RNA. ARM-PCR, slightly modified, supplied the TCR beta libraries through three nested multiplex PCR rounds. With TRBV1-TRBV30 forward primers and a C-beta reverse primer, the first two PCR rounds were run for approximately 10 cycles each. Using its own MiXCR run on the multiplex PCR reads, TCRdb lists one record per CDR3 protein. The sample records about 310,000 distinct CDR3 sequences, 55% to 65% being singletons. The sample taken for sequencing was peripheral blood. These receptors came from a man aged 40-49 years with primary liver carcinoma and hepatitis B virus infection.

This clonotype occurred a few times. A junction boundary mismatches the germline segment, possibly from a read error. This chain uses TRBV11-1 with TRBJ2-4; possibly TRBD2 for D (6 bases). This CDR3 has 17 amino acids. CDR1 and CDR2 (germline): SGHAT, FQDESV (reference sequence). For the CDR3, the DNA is TGTGCCAGCAGCCCCGGGACGGGGATACTAGCCAAAAACATTCAGTACTTT. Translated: CASSPGTGILAKNIQYF.

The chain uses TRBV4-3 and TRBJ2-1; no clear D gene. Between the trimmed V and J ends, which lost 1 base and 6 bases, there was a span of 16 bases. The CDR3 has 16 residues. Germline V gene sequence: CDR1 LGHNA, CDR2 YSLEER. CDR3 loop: CASSQVFSMDGNEQFF. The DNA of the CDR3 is TGCGCCAGCAGCCAAGTTTTCTCCATGGACGGCAATGAGCAGTTCTTC.

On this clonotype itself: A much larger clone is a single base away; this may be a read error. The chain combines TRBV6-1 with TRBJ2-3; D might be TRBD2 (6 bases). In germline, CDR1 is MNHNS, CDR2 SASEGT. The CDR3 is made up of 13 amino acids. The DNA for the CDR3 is TGTGCCAGCTCCCGGGAGCCTAGGAATACGCCGTATTTT. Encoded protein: CASSREPRNTPYF.

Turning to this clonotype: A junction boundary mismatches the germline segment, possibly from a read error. The CDR3 DNA reads TGCAGCGCCTGGGACAAATTGAAGACTGAAGCTTTCTTT. This gives the protein CSAWDKLKTEAFF. The genes are TRBV29-1 and TRBJ1-1, with a weak D call TRBD1 (6 bases). Germline V CDR1 and CDR2: SQVTM, ANQGSEA. The CDR3 extends over 13 amino acids.

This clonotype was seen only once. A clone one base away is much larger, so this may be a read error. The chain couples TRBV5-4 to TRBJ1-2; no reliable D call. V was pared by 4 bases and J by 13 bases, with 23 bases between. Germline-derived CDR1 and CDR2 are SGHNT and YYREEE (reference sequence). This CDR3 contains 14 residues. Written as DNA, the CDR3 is TGTGCCAGCAGCGACGCCGGGATAGCTAGAGTATCCACCTTC. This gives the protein CASSDAGIARVSTF.